The clone carrying this TCR beta chain came up many times. As yet, its antigen is unknown. The CDR3 length is 12 residues. V was clipped by 3 bases and J by 4 bases, with 5 bases between them. From germline, CDR1 is SNHLY and CDR2 FYNNEI. This sample stems from a study of early T cells in non-severe SARS-CoV-2 infection. Study context: It was bulk RNA from unsorted whole blood that was sequenced, and the chains were unpaired. Whole-study findings and limits: The study's VDJdb matching favored anti-spike CD8 responses and missed private and CD4 specificities.

Unique molecular identifiers tagged individual cDNA molecules. TCRdb reanalysed the 5' RACE reads using MiXCR and keeps one entry per CDR3 protein. This table holds about 61,000 distinct CDR3 sequences, 11% found once. Source material: whole blood. This TCR came from an adult who was a healthcare worker with PCR-confirmed SARS-CoV-2 infection or an uninfected control (not recorded which). The chain carries TRBV2 and TRBJ2-3, with D unclear. The CDR3 DNA follows: TGTGCCAGCAGTGAGTTACCAGATACGCAGTATTTT. Amino acids: CASSELPDTQYF.